Sequencing of this TCR beta chain was carried out in a study of human T cells and chemical hapten exposure. The wider study: A patient group, mainly female, showed alopecia areata, totalis or universalis. Yields of TCR per sample differed, chiefly owing to small differences in pooled library volume.

TCRdb re-called the RACE reads with MiXCR, one entry per CDR3 protein. The sample has about 120,000 distinct CDR3 sequences; over 10% are singletons. Described time point: patch test 1, 2 weeks after DPC sensitization. The treatment: therapeutic diphenylcyclopropenone sensitization with weekly scalp DPC. V was cut by 2 bases and J by 2 bases, with 6 bases left in between. Germline V CDR1 and CDR2: KGHSH, LQKENI. This CDR3 comprises 13 residues. The TCR comes from a woman aged 45 to 65 with alopecia areata. Some clones in this sample may be carry-over from other donors' samples. This sequence joins TRBV18 and TRBJ1-1; no firm D call. This specimen consisted of whole blood, obtained in connection with sensitization to the hapten diphenylcyclopropenone (DPC). This chain's CDR3 is CASSPTENTEAFF. The DNA of the CDR3 is TGTGCCAGCTCACCAACAGAAAACACTGAAGCTTTCTTT.